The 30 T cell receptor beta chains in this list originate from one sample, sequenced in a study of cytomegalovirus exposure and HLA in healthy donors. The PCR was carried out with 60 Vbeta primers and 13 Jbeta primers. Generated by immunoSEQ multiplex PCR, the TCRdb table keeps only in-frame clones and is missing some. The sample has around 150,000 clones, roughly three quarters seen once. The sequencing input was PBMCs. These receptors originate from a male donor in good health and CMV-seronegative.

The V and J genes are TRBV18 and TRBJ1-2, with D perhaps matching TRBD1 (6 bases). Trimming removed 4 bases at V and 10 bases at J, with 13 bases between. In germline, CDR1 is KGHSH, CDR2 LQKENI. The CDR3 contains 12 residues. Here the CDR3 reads CASSREQGIYTF. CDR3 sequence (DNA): TGTGCCAGCTCACGGGAACAGGGTATCTACACCTTC.

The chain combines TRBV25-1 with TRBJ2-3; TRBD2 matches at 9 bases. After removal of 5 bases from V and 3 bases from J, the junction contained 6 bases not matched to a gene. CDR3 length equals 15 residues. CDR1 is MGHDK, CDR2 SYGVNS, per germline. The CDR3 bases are TGTGCCAGCAGTAAGAATCTAGCGGGGACAGATACGCAGTATTTT. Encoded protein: CASSKNLAGTDTQYF.

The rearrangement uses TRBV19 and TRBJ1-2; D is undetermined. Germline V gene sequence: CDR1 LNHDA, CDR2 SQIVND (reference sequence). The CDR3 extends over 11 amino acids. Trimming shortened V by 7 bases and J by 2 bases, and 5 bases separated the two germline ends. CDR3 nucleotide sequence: TGTGCCAGTACCCGGAACTATGGCTACACCTTC. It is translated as CASTRNYGYTF.

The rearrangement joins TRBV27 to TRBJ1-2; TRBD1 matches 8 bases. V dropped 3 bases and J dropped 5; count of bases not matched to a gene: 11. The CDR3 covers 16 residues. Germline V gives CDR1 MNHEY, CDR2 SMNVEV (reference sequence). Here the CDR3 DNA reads TGTGCCAGCAGTTTGTCGTACAGGGGGGACCTGTATGGCTACACCTTC. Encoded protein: CASSLSYRGDLYGYTF.

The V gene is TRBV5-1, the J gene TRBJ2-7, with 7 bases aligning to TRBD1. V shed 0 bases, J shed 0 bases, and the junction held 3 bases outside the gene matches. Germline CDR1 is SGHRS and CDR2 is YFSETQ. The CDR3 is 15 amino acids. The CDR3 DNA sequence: TGCGCCAGCAGCTTGGGAGGGGACAGCTCCTACGAGCAGTACTTC. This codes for CASSLGGDSSYEQYF. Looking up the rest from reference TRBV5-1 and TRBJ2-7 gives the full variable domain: KAGVTQTPRYLIKTRGQQVTLSCSPISGHRSVSWYQQTPGQGLQFLFEYFSETQRNKGNFPGRFSGRQFSNSRSEMNVSTLELGDSALYLCASSLGGDSSYEQYFGPGTRLTVT.

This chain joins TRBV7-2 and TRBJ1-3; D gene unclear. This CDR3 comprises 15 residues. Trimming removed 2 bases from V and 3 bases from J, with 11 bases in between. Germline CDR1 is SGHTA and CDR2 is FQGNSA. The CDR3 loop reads CASSLMSVSGNTIYF. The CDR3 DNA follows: TGTGCCAGCAGCTTAATGTCAGTCAGTGGAAACACCATATATTTT.

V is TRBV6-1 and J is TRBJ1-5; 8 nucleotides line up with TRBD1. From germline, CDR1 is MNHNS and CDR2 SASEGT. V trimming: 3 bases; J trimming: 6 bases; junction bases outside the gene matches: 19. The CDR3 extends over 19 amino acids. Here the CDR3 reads CASSDLRGRNGVYGQPQHF. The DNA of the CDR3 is TGTGCCAGCAGTGACCTCAGGGGGCGAAACGGTGTGTACGGTCAGCCCCAGCATTTT.

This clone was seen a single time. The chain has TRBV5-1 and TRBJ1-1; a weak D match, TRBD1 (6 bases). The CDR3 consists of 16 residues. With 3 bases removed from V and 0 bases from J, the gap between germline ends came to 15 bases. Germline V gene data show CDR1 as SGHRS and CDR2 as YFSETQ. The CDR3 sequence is CASSSEVQGLNTEAFF. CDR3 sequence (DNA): TGCGCCAGCAGCTCAGAAGTGCAGGGGTTGAACACTGAAGCTTTCTTT.

CDR3 sequence: CASSPLSAADTQYF. DNA for the CDR3: TGCGCCAGCAGCCCGCTTAGCGCCGCAGATACGCAGTATTTT. V is TRBV5-1 and J is TRBJ2-3, with D maybe TRBD2 (5 bases). Germline CDR1 SGHRS, CDR2 YFSETQ. Trimming took off 4 bases at V and 4 bases at J, with 13 bases between the two ends. The CDR3 extends over 14 amino acids.

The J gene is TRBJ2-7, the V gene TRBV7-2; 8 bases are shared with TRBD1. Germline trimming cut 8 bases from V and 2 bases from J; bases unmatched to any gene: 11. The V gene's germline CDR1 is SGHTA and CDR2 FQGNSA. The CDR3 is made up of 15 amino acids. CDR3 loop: CASHTPGQAPYEQYF. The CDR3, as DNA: TGTGCCAGCCATACTCCGGGACAGGCCCCCTACGAGCAGTACTTC. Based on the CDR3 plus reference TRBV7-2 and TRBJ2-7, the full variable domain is GAGVSQSPSNKVTEKGKDVELRCDPISGHTALYWYRQSLGQGLEFLIYFQGNSAPDKSGLPSDRFSAERTGGSVSTLTIQRTQQEDSAVYLCASHTPGQAPYEQYFGPGTRLTVT.

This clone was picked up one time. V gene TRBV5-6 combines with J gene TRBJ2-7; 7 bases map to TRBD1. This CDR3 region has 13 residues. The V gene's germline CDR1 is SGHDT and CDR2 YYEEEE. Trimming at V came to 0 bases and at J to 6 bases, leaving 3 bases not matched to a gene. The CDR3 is CASSLGRGLEQYF. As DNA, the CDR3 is TGTGCCAGCAGCTTGGGAAGGGGGCTCGAGCAGTACTTC. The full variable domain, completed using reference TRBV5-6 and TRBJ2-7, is DAGVTQSPTHLIKTRGQQVTLRCSPKSGHDTVSWYQQALGQGPQFIFQYYEEEERQRGNFPDRFSGHQFPNYSSELNVNALLLGDSALYLCASSLGRGLEQYFGPGTRLTVT.

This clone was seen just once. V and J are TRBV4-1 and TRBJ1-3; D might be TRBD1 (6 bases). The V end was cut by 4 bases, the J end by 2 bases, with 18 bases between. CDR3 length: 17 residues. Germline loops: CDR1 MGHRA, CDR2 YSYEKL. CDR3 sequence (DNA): TGCGCCAGCAGCCTCCTCCTACAGGGCCAAGCTGGAAACACCATATATTTT. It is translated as CASSLLLQGQAGNTIYF.

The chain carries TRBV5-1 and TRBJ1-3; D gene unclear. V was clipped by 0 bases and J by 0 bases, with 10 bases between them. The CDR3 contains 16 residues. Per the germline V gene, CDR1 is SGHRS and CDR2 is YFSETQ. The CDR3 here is CASSLARQASGNTIYF. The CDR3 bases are TGCGCCAGCAGCTTGGCTCGGCAGGCCTCTGGAAACACCATATATTTT.

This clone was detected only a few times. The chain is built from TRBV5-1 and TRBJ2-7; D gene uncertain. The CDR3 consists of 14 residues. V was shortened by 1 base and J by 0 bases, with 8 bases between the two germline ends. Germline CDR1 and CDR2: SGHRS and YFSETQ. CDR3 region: CASSLSAGSYEQYF. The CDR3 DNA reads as TGCGCCAGCAGCTTGTCCGCAGGCTCCTACGAGCAGTACTTC.

The CDR3 loop is CAWSVRGPMNTEAFF. CDR3 nucleotides: TGTGCCTGGAGTGTCAGGGGACCCATGAACACTGAAGCTTTCTTT. The chain has TRBV30 and TRBJ1-1, with D possibly matching TRBD1 (6 bases). CDR3 length: 15 amino acids. Germline-derived CDR1 and CDR2 are GTSNPN and SVGIG (reference sequence). The germline V and J ends were trimmed by 0 bases and 0 bases, with 11 bases remaining between them.

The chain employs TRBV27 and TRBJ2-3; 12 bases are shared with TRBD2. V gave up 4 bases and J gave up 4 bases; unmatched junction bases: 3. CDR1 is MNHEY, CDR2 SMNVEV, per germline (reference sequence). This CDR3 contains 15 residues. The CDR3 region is CASSSSGGAADTQYF. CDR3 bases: TGTGCCAGCAGTTCTAGCGGGGGGGCCGCAGATACGCAGTATTTT.

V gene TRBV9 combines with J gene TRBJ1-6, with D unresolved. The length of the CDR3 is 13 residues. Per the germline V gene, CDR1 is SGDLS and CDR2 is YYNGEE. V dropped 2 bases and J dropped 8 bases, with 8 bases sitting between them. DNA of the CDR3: TGTGCCAGCAGCGTCAAACGGGATTCACCCCTCCACTTT. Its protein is CASSVKRDSPLHF.

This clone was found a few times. The CDR3 loop reads CASSHATGSTGELFF. The CDR3 DNA reads TGCGCCAGCAGCCATGCGACAGGGAGCACCGGGGAGCTGTTTTTT. V usage is TRBV4-3 and J usage is TRBJ2-2; 7 bases agree with TRBD1. Germline CDR1 is LGHNA and CDR2 is YSLEER. The CDR3 length is 15 residues. Trimming cost V 3 bases and J 4 bases; bases outside gene matches: 5.

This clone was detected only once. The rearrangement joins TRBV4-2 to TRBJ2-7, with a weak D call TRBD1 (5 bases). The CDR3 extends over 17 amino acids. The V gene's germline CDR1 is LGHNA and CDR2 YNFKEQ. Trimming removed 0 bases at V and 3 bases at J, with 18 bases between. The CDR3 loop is CASSQELGVERIYEQYF. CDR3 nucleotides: TGTGCCAGCAGCCAAGAATTAGGGGTCGAGCGCATCTACGAGCAGTACTTC.

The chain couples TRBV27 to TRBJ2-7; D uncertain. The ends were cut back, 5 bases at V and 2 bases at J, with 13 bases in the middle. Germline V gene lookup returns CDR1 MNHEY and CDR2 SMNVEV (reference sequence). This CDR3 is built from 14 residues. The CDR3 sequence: CASSRHLFPYEQYF. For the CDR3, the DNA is TGTGCCAGCAGTCGACACCTCTTCCCCTACGAGCAGTACTTC.

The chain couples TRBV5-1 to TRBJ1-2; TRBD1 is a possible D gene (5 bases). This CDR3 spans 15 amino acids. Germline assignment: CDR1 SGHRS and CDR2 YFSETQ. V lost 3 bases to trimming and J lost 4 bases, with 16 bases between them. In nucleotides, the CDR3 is TGCGCCAGCAGCTCCTCTGTTCAGGGAACCTATGGCTACACCTTC. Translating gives CASSSSVQGTYGYTF.

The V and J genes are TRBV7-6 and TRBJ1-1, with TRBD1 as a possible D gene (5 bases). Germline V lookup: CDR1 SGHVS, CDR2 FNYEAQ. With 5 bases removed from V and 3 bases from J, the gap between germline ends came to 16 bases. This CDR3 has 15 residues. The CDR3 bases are TGTGCCAGCAGCCCCGGCGGGGGGACTCACACTGAAGCTTTCTTT. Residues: CASSPGGGTHTEAFF.

CDR3 bases: TGTGCCAGCAGTCCCGGACAGTACTATGGCTACACCTTC. Protein: CASSPGQYYGYTF. The chain couples TRBV6-5 to TRBJ1-2, with D possibly matching TRBD1 (6 bases). This CDR3 comprises 13 residues. Trimming left V 5 bases short and J 3 bases short, with 10 bases between. CDR1 and CDR2 (germline): MNHEY, SVGAGI.

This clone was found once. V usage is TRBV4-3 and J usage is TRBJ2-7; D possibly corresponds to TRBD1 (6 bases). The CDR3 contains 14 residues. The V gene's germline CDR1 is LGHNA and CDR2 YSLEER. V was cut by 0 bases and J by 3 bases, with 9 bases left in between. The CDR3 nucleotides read TGCGCCAGCAGCCAAGATCGGGACAACTACGAGCAGTACTTC. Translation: CASSQDRDNYEQYF.

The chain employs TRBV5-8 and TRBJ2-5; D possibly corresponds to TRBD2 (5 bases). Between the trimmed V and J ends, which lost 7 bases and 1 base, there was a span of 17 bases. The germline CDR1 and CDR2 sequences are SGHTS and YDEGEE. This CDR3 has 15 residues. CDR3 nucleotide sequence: TGTGCCAGCCCGGACTGGACCACCCTCCAAGAGACCCAGTACTTC. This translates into CASPDWTTLQETQYF.

The CDR3, as DNA: TGTGCCAGCAGTCTTATGACTTCAACCCCCGGGGAGCTGTTTTTT. Protein: CASSLMTSTPGELFF. The genes are TRBV27 and TRBJ2-2; D is unresolved. Germline-derived CDR1 and CDR2 are MNHEY and SMNVEV (reference sequence). V lost 5 bases and J lost 6, with 16 bases in between. The CDR3 consists of 15 residues.

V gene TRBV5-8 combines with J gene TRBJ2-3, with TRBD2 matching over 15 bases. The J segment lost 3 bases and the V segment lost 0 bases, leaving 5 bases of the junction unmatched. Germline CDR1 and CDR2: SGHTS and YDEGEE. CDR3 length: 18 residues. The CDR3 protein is CASSLGTSGGATTDTQYF. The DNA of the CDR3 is TGTGCCAGCAGCTTGGGGACTAGCGGGGGGGCAACGACAGATACGCAGTATTTT.

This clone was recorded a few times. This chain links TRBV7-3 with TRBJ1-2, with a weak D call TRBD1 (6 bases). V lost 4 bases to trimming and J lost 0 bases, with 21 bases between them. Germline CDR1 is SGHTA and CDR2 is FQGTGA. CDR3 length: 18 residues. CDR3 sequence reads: CASSSTPRGAAPNYGYTF. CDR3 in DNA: TGTGCCAGCAGCTCCACCCCCCGGGGGGCAGCTCCTAACTATGGCTACACCTTC.

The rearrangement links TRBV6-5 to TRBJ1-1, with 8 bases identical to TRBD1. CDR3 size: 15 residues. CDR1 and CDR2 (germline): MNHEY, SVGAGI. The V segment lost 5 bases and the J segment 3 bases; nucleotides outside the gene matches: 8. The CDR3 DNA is TGTGCCAGCAGTGGTGACAGGGGAGGGCACACTGAAGCTTTCTTT. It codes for CASSGDRGGHTEAFF.

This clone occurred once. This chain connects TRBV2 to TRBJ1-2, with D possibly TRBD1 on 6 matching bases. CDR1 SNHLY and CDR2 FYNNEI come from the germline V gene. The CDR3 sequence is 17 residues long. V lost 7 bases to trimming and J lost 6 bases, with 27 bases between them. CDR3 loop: CASTRGYYPGTGDGYTF. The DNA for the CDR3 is TGTGCCAGCACGAGGGGGTACTACCCTGGAACCGGGGATGGCTACACCTTC.